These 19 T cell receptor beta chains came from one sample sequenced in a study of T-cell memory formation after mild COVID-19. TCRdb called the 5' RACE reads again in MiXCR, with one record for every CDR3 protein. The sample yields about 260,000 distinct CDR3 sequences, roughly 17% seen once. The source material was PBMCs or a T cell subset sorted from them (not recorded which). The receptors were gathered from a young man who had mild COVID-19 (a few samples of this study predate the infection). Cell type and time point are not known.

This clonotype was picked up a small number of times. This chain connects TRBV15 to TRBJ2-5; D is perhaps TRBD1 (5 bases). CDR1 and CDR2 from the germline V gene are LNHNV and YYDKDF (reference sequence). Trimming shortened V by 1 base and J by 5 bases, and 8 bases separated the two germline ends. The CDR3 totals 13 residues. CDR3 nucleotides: TGTGCCACCAGCAGAGGCAGGGCGGAGACCCAGTACTTC. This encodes CATSRGRAETQYF.

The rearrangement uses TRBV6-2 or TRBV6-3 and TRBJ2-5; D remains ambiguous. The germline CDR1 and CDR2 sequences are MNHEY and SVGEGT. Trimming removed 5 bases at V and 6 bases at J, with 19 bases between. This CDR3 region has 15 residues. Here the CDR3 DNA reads TGTGCCAGCAGTCCCGCCGTTGAATTGGAGAAGACCCAGTACTTC. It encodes CASSPAVELEKTQYF.

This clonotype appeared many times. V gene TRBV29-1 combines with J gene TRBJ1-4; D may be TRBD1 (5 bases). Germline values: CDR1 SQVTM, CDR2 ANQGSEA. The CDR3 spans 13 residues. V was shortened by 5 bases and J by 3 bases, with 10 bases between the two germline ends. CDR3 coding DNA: TGCAGCGTTCTCAGGGAGTCTAATGAAAAACTGTTTTTT. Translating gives CSVLRESNEKLFF.

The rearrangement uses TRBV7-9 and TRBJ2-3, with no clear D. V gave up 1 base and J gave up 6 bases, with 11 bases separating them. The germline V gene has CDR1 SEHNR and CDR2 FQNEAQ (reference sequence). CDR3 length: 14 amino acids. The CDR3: CASSLEESVDTQYF. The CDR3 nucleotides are TGTGCCAGCAGCTTAGAAGAGTCGGTGGATACGCAGTATTTT. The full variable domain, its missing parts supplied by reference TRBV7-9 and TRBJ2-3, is DTGVSQNPRHKITKRGQNVTFRCDPISEHNRLYWYRQTLGQGPEFLTYFQNEAQLEKSRLLSDRFSAERPKGSFSTLEIQRTEQGDSAMYLCASSLEESVDTQYFGPGTRLTVL.

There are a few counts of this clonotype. The CDR3 bases are TGTGCCAGCAGCCCCCGATACGAGCAGTACGTC. This encodes CASSPRYEQYV. The chain carries TRBV7-3 and TRBJ2-7; D unresolved. V was trimmed by 5 bases and J by 4 bases, leaving 6 bases between them. The CDR3 extends over 11 amino acids. Germline V gene lookup returns CDR1 SGHTA and CDR2 FQGTGA.

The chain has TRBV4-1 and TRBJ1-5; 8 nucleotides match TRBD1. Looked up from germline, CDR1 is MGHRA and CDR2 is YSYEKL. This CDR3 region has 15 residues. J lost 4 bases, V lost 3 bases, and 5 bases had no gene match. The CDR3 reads CASSQTGATNQPQHF. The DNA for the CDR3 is TGCGCCAGCAGCCAGACAGGGGCGACTAATCAGCCCCAGCATTTT.

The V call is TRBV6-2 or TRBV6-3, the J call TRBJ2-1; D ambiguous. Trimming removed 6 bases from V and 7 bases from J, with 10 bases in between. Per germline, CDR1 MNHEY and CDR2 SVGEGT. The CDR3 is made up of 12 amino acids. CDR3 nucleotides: TGTGCCAGCAGCCCCTGGAAGAATGAGCAGTTCTTC. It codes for CASSPWKNEQFF.

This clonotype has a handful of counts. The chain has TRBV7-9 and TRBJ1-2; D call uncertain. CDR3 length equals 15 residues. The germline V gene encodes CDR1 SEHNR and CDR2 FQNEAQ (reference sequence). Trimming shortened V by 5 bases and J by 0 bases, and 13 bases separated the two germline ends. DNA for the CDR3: TGTGCCAGCAGCCCAGCGTGGCCCCCTAACTATGGCTACACCTTC. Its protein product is CASSPAWPPNYGYTF. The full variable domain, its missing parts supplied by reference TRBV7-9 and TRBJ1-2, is DTGVSQNPRHKITKRGQNVTFRCDPISEHNRLYWYRQTLGQGPEFLTYFQNEAQLEKSRLLSDRFSAERPKGSFSTLEIQRTEQGDSAMYLCASSPAWPPNYGYTFGSGTRLTVV.

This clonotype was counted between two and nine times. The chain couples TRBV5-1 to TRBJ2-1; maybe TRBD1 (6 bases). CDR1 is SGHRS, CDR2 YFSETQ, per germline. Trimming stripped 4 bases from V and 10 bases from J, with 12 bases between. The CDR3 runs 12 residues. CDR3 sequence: CASSPEQGEQFF. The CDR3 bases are TGCGCCAGCAGCCCAGAACAGGGCGAGCAGTTCTTC.

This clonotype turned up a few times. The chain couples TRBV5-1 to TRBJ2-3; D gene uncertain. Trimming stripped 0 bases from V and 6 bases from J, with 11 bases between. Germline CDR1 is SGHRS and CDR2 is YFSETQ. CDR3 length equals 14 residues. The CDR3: CASSLGTPKDTQYF. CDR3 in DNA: TGCGCCAGCAGCTTGGGGACCCCGAAGGATACGCAGTATTTT. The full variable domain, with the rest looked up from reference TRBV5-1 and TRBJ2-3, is KAGVTQTPRYLIKTRGQQVTLSCSPISGHRSVSWYQQTPGQGLQFLFEYFSETQRNKGNFPGRFSGRQFSNSRSEMNVSTLELGDSALYLCASSLGTPKDTQYFGPGTRLTVL.

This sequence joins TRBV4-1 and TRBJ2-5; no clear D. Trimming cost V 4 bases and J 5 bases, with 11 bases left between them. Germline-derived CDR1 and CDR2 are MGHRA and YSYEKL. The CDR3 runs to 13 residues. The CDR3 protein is CASSPPLLETQYF. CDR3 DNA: TGCGCCAGCAGCCCGCCGTTACTCGAGACCCAGTACTTC.

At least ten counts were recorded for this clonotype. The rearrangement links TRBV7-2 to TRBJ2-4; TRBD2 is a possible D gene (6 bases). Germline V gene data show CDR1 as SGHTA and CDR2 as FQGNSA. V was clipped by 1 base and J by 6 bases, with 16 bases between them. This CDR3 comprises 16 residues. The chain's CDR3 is CASSLVGGAGINIQYF. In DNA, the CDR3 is TGTGCCAGCAGCTTAGTTGGAGGGGCCGGAATAAACATTCAGTACTTC.

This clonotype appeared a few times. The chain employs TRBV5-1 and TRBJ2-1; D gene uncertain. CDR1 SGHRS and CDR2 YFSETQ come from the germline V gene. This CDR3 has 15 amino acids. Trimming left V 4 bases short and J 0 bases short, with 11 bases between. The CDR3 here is CASSPASISYNEQFF. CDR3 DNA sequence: TGCGCCAGCAGCCCCGCTAGTATCTCCTACAATGAGCAGTTCTTC. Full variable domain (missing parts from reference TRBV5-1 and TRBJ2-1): KAGVTQTPRYLIKTRGQQVTLSCSPISGHRSVSWYQQTPGQGLQFLFEYFSETQRNKGNFPGRFSGRQFSNSRSEMNVSTLELGDSALYLCASSPASISYNEQFFGPGTRLTVL.

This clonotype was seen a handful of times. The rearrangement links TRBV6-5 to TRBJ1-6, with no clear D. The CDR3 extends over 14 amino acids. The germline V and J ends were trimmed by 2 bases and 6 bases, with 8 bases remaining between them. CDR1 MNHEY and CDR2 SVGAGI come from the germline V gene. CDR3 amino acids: CASSYVGGNSPLHF. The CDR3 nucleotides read TGTGCCAGCAGTTACGTGGGTGGTAATTCACCCCTCCACTTT.

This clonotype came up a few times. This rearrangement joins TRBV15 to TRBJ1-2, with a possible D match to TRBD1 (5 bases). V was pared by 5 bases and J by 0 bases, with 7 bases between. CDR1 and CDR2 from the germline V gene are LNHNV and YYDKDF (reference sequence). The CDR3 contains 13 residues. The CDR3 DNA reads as TGTGCCACCAGCGAACAGGCTAACTATGGCTACACCTTC. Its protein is CATSEQANYGYTF.

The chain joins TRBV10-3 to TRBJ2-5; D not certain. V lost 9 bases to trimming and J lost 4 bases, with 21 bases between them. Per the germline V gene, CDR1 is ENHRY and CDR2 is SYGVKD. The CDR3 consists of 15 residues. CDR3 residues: CAIGRTLGRGETQYF. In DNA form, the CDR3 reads TGTGCCATTGGTAGGACCCTTGGTCGTGGAGAGACCCAGTACTTC.

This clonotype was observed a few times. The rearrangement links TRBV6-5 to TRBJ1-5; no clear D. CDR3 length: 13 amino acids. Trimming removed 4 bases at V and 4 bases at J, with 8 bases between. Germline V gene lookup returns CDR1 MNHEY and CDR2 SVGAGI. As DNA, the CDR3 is TGTGCCAGCAGTTGGAGAGGGAATCAGCCCCAGCATTTT. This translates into CASSWRGNQPQHF.

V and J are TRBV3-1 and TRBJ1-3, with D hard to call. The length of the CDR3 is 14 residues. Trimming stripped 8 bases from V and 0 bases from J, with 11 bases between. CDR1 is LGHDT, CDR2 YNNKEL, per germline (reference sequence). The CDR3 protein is CASGLQISGNTIYF. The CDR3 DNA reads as TGTGCCAGCGGCTTACAGATCTCTGGAAACACCATATATTTT.

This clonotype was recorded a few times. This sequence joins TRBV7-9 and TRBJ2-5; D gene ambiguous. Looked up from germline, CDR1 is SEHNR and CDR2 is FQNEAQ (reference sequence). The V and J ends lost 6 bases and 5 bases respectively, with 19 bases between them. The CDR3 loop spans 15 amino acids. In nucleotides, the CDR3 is TGTGCCAGCAGTTCCAGGACCAGAAGGCCGGAGACCCAGTACTTC. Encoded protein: CASSSRTRRPETQYF.